This TCR beta chain was identified during a study of blood T cell repertoires in COVID-19. Study-wide context: Acute and convalescent COVID-19 samples came from the United States, Italy and Spain.

The participants were between roughly 18 and 100 years old and came from some 23 US areas. Participants' own reports of clinical history determined their cohort assignment. Recovery meant two consecutive negative NP/OP PCR tests, professional clearance, or resolved symptoms. The method was immunoSEQ multiplex PCR; TCRdb's version includes in-frame clones alone and lacks a portion of them. The table lists 250,000 or so clones, about 89% of them singletons. The CDR3 loop spans 19 amino acids. The germline CDR1 and CDR2 sequences are MGHRA and YSYEKL. Germline trimming cut 0 bases from V and 0 bases from J; bases unmatched to any gene: 11.

Sequenced material: PBMCs or T cells enriched from blood (not recorded which). The TCR sequence derives from a middle-aged man who had recovered from COVID-19. The rearrangement links TRBV4-1 to TRBJ2-7; 10 bases align to TRBD1. Written as DNA, the CDR3 is TGCGCCAGCAGCCAAGATGCGGGACAGGGGCAGGGGGCCTCCTACGAGCAGTACTTC. This translates into CASSQDAGQGQGASYEQYF.